The rows below give T cell receptor beta chains drawn from one sample of a study of T cells in tuberculosis. Clones were read by immunoSEQ multiplex PCR, and TCRdb kept only the in-frame ones, dropping some. This sample has about 59,000 clones; 80% to 85% occur once, and the top ten carry 9.5% to 15%. The sequencing sample was made of CD1b-GMM tetramer-negative cells sorted from PBMCs. Source of these receptors: an adult woman with latent tuberculosis. The CDR3 runs from the conserved cysteine through the conserved F or W. The order of the fields is CDR3 DNA, CDR3 protein, V gene, J gene, D gene, clone size. The D gene is left open where the match is weak. Expanded clones get a size class; other rows say once, few or many, or leave the size out.

TGTGCCAGCATCGGGGGGGACCAGCAGTTCTTC	CASIGGDQQFF	TRBV6-1	TRBJ2-1	TRBD2	.
TGTGCCAGCTCACCGGGTAGGGGCACTGAAGCTTTCTTT	CASSPGRGTEAFF	TRBV18	TRBJ1-1	.	few
TGTGCCACCTCAGGGGGGCGGGCGTCGGAAAAACTGTTTTTT	CATSGGRASEKLFF	TRBV15	TRBJ1-4	TRBD1	few
TGTGCCTGGAGTGGGGGACAGGGGCGCACAGATACGCAGTATTTT	CAWSGGQGRTDTQYF	TRBV30	TRBJ2-3	TRBD1	.
TGTGCCATCAGTGGCGGGGGAGGGTTCAATGAGCAGTTCTTC	CAISGGGGFNEQFF	TRBV10-3	TRBJ2-1	TRBD2	.
TGTGCCAGCAGGGGAATGACAGGGGGCGACGGCGGGGAGCTGTTTTTT	CASRGMTGGDGGELFF	TRBV2	TRBJ2-2	TRBD1	.
TGTGCCAGCAGTGAATCCCCGGTAGATCAGCCCCAGCATTTT	CASSESPVDQPQHF	TRBV2	TRBJ1-5	.	.
TGTGCCAGCAGGACTAGCGGGAGCAAAACCGGGGAGCTGTTTTTT	CASRTSGSKTGELFF	TRBV27	TRBJ2-2	TRBD2	.
TGTGCCAGTACCGACGGGGGCAGGGGGAAGTATGGCTACACCTTC	CASTDGGRGKYGYTF	TRBV19	TRBJ1-2	TRBD1	.
TGTGCCAGTAGGCGAACAGGGGGAAGTCAGCCCCAGCATTTT	CASRRTGGSQPQHF	TRBV19	TRBJ1-5	TRBD1	few
TGTGCCAGCATCGGTAGCGGGACCCGCTCCTACAATGAGCAGTTCTTC	CASIGSGTRSYNEQFF	TRBV28	TRBJ2-1	TRBD2	.
TGCGCCAGCAGCTTGGGCCAACAGGGGACCGGGGAGCTGTTTTTT	CASSLGQQGTGELFF	TRBV5-1	TRBJ2-2	TRBD1	.
TGTGCCAGCTCACCAAGGGACAGGGTAAGGGACAATGAGCAGTTCTTC	CASSPRDRVRDNEQFF	TRBV18	TRBJ2-1	TRBD1	.
TGTGCCAGCAGCTTACTACCGATTACGAACACTGAAGCTTTCTTT	CASSLLPITNTEAFF	TRBV7-3	TRBJ1-1	.	few
TGCGCCAGCAGTAGCGGGAGGGTCTCCTACGAGCAGTACTTC	CASSSGRVSYEQYF	TRBV10-1	TRBJ2-7	TRBD2	.
TGTGCCAGCAGCTTAGAGCGACTAGCGGGGCCCTACGAGCAGTACTTC	CASSLERLAGPYEQYF	TRBV11-2	TRBJ2-7	TRBD2	once
TGTGCCAGCAGCGCCCAACCCCAGACATCAGGGCCCGGGGAGCTGTTTTTT	CASSAQPQTSGPGELFF	TRBV9	TRBJ2-2	.	.
TGTGCCAGCAGCCAAGTACCTAGCGGGGACACAGATACGCAGTATTTT	CASSQVPSGDTDTQYF	TRBV4-2	TRBJ2-3	TRBD2	.
TGTGCCAGCAGAGGACAGGGTAGGAAGTATGGCTACACCTTC	CASRGQGRKYGYTF	TRBV27	TRBJ1-2	TRBD1	.
TGTGCCAGCAGTGAATGGGTCCTAGCGGGAGATAATGAGCAGTTCTTC	CASSEWVLAGDNEQFF	TRBV2	TRBJ2-1	TRBD2	.
TGTGCCAGCAGCACCCACAGCACCCTCAATGAAAAACTGTTTTTT	CASSTHSTLNEKLFF	TRBV6-1	TRBJ1-4	.	.
TGTGCCAGCAGCTTACTCCCTGGGAGGGGGGAAACCCAGTACTTC	CASSLLPGRGETQYF	TRBV7-8	TRBJ2-5	.	once
TGTGCCTGGAGTCGGACAGGGATGGATACGCAGTATTTT	CAWSRTGMDTQYF	TRBV30	TRBJ2-3	TRBD1	few
TGTGCCAGCAGCTTGGGCCTGGCGGGAGTTTGGGAGCAGTACTTC	CASSLGLAGVWEQYF	TRBV5-6	TRBJ2-7	TRBD2	.
TGTGCCAGCAGTGATTACAGGGGGGGCACTAATGAAAAACTGTTTTTT	CASSDYRGGTNEKLFF	TRBV25-1	TRBJ1-4	TRBD1	.
TGTGCCAGCAGCAGGGGATCGGGAAACATTCAGTACTTC	CASSRGSGNIQYF	TRBV6-5	TRBJ2-4	.	.
TGTGCCAGCAGCCAAAGCCCCGGGACAGGGGTAGGAGGCTACACCTTC	CASSQSPGTGVGGYTF	TRBV7-3	TRBJ1-2	TRBD1	once
TGTGCCAGCACCCCAGCCGGGGGAGGGACCGGGGAGCTGTTTTTT	CASTPAGGGTGELFF	TRBV6-1	TRBJ2-2	TRBD2	.
TGTGCCAGCAGCCACCGAGGGAGGGAGCAGTACTTC	CASSHRGREQYF	TRBV11-3	TRBJ2-7	.	.
TGTGCCTGGAGCGGCCGCGAAATTAGCGGGGGGCACCAAGGCCATGGCTACACCTTC	CAWSGREISGGHQGHGYTF	TRBV30	TRBJ1-2	.	.
TGTGCCAGCCTGGACAGCGGAAATCAGCCCCAGCATTTT	CASLDSGNQPQHF	TRBV19	TRBJ1-5	.	.
TGTGCCAGTAGTATAAGGCGGGGCAATACGCAGTATTTT	CASSIRRGNTQYF	TRBV19	TRBJ2-3	.	.
TGTGCCTGGAGTGTACCACTAGCGGGGGGCAGCACAGATACGCAGTATTTT	CAWSVPLAGGSTDTQYF	TRBV30	TRBJ2-3	TRBD2	.
TGCGCCAGCAGCCAAGATCAAAGCGGGGGGATTTACGAGCAGTACTTC	CASSQDQSGGIYEQYF	TRBV4-1	TRBJ2-7	TRBD2	.
TGTGCCACCAAGCAGACAGGGGATCAGCCCCAGCATTTT	CATKQTGDQPQHF	TRBV19	TRBJ1-5	TRBD1	.
TGTGCCAGCAGTGACAGGGGCCACGGGGAGCTGTTTTTT	CASSDRGHGELFF	TRBV6-4	TRBJ2-2	.	.
TGTGCCAGCAGTCCTAGACAGTTAAATGGCTACACCTTC	CASSPRQLNGYTF	TRBV2	TRBJ1-2	.	.
TGTGCCAGCTCACAACTAGGGAATAATGGCTACACCTTC	CASSQLGNNGYTF	TRBV18	TRBJ1-2	.	.
TGTGCCAGCTCACCAACTCAGGGGGCGCGGGACAATGAGCAGTTCTTC	CASSPTQGARDNEQFF	TRBV18	TRBJ2-1	TRBD1	.
TGCGCCAGCAGAGTTTCCGGGACTAGCGGCCCCTACGAGCAGTACTTC	CASRVSGTSGPYEQYF	TRBV10-2	TRBJ2-7	TRBD2	.
TGCAGCGTCGTAGACAGGGGGCTCACTGAAGCTTTCTTT	CSVVDRGLTEAFF	TRBV29-1	TRBJ1-1	TRBD1	.
TGTGCCAGCAGGGACAGGGGGCCCGTCAATCAGCCCCAGCATTTT	CASRDRGPVNQPQHF	TRBV28	TRBJ1-5	TRBD1	few
TGTGCCAGTAGTATAAGGGGCAAGGATACGCAGTATTTT	CASSIRGKDTQYF	TRBV19	TRBJ2-3	.	.
TGTGCCAGCAGCTCAGGGTCCTATCAGCCCCAGCATTTT	CASSSGSYQPQHF	TRBV28	TRBJ1-5	.	.